The source of this T cell receptor beta chain is a study of T cells after yellow fever vaccination. Study background: SMART-Seq v4 Ultra Low Input prepared the low-cell-number fractions. Overall study results and limits: Abundant clonotypes (contaminants from the bulk population) could be present in FACS-sorted repertoires.

As TCR cDNA was made by 5'RACE template switching, a universal primer site and UMIs were added. TCRdb called the 5' RACE reads again in MiXCR, with one record for every CDR3 protein. The repertoire includes more than 300,000 distinct CDR3 sequences, around 7.3% of them detected once, and over 15% sits in the top ten. With respect to this clonotype: The antigen remains undetermined.

The input for sequencing was PBMCs, taken around 45 days after the first yellow fever vaccination. The clonotype comes from a man between 18 and 35 years old who received the YFV17D yellow fever vaccine.

This chain's CDR3 is CSASKTAEHYEQYF. CDR3 bases: TGCAGTGCTAGTAAAACAGCGGAGCACTACGAGCAGTACTTC. The rearrangement links TRBV20-1 to TRBJ2-7; maybe TRBD2 (5 bases). CDR3 length equals 14 residues. Trimming left V 3 bases short and J 3 bases short, with 15 bases between. The V gene's germline CDR1 is DFQATT and CDR2 SNEGSKA (reference sequence).